This T cell receptor (beta chain) was documented in a study of beta chain features in type 1 diabetes. General observations from the study: The study left unresolved whether HLA type influences TCRB rearrangement. Researchers report that Type 1 diabetes patients had moderately but significantly shorter TCRB CDR3s across all four CD4+ subsets.

In germline, CDR1 is SGHAT, CDR2 FQNNGV. Trimming removed 2 bases from V and 4 bases from J, with 9 bases in between. This CDR3 contains 13 residues. The collection from each donor was one heparinised blood draw averaging roughly 0.11 L. Central memory, naive, regulatory and stem cell-like memory CD4+ cells were sorted by CD45RO/CCR7/CD25/CD127/CD95/CD27. With respect to this clone: Its antigen is as yet unknown.

As every portion of the isolated RNA was reverse transcribed, the sequencing read expressed TCRB transcripts. TCRdb's copy holds only in-frame clones and misses some; the assay was immunoSEQ multiplex PCR. The data contain 300,000 to 350,000 clones, over 7% of them singletons. The V call is TRBV11-2, the J call TRBJ2-7, with D possibly TRBD2 on 5 matching bases. This clonotype was obtained from a man in his thirties or forties with type 1 diabetes. The sequencing input was central memory CD4+ T cells from blood. The CDR3 bases are TGTGCCAGCAGCTTATCACGGGAATACGAGCAGTACTTC. This gives the protein CASSLSREYEQYF.